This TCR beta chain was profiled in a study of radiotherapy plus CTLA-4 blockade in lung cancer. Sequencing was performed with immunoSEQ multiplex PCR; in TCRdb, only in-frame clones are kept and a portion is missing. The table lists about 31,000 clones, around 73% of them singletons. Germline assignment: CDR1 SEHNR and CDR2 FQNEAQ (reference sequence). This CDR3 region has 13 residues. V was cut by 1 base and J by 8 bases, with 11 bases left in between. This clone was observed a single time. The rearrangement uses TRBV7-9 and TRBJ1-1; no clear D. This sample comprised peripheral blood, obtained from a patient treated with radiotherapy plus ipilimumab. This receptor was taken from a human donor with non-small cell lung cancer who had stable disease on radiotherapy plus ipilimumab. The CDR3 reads CASSLEGFREAFF. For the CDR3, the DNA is TGTGCCAGCAGCTTAGAAGGGTTCCGCGAAGCTTTCTTT. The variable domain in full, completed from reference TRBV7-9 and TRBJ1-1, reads DTGVSQNPRHKITKRGQNVTFRCDPISEHNRLYWYRQTLGQGPEFLTYFQNEAQLEKSRLLSDRFSAERPKGSFSTLEIQRTEQGDSAMYLCASSLEGFREAFFGQGTRLTVV.